This is a list of T cell receptor beta chains from one sample in a study of regulatory T cells in long-lasting Graves disease. TCRdb re-analysed the multiplex PCR reads in MiXCR, keeping a single row per CDR3 protein. The sample has 400,000 to 450,000 distinct CDR3 sequences, about 17% seen once. These same records also appear under a second study, on T cells in Graves' hyperthyroidism and ophthalmopathy.

The sequencing used peripheral blood mononuclear cells (PBMCs), collected at new diagnosis, from a patient treated with antithyroid drugs. The receptors were gathered from a woman aged 30 to 39 with Graves disease. CDR3s include the opening cysteine and the closing phenylalanine or tryptophan. Fields, in order: J gene, clone size, D gene, V gene, CDR3 DNA, CDR3 protein. The D gene is left open where the match is weak. Only some rows state a clone size, as once, few, many or a class for expanded clones.

J: TRBJ1-4; size: NA; D: NA; V: TRBV20-1; DNA: TGCAGTGCTGTTGACGTGTCTTCAGCTAATGAAAAACTGTTTTTT; CDR3: CSAVDVSSANEKLFF
J: TRBJ1-3; size: NA; D: NA; V: TRBV4-1; DNA: TGCGCCAGCAGCCAATCCGACGTCTTTGGAAACACCATATATTTT; CDR3: CASSQSDVFGNTIYF
J: TRBJ2-3; size: NA; D: NA; V: TRBV30; DNA: TGTGCCTGGAGTGCCGACTATCCGCAGTATTTT; CDR3: CAWSADYPQYF
J: TRBJ2-2; size: many; D: NA; V: TRBV11-2; DNA: TGTGCCAGCAAGTGGGACGTCCAAGCGAACACCGGGGAGCTGTTTTTT; CDR3: CASKWDVQANTGELFF
J: TRBJ1-5; size: many; D: TRBD1; V: TRBV12-3/TRBV12-4; DNA: TGTGCCAGCAGCTTTGACAGGGGGCCGCGTGGTGGTCAGCCCCAGCATTTT; CDR3: CASSFDRGPRGGQPQHF
J: TRBJ2-7; size: NA; D: NA; V: TRBV9; DNA: TGTGCCAGCAGTCTCGAACGGAAATCCTACGAGCAGTACTTC; CDR3: CASSLERKSYEQYF
J: TRBJ2-5; size: NA; D: TRBD1; V: TRBV28; DNA: TGTGCCAGCAGTTTGCACGGGACAGGGGGGACCCAGTACTTC; CDR3: CASSLHGTGGTQYF
J: TRBJ1-5; size: NA; D: NA; V: TRBV6-1; DNA: TGTGCCAGCAGGCGAGTAGGGCAGCCCCAGCATTTT; CDR3: CASRRVGQPQHF
J: TRBJ2-7; size: few; D: TRBD1; V: TRBV27; DNA: TGTGCCAGCAGTTTGATAACAGGGGACGACGAGCAGTACTTC; CDR3: CASSLITGDDEQYF
J: TRBJ1-1; size: many; D: NA; V: TRBV11-2; DNA: TGTGCCAGCAGCTCAGATAGGAGGACTTTCTTT; CDR3: CASSSDRRTFF
J: TRBJ2-7; size: NA; D: NA; V: TRBV3-1; DNA: TGTGCCAGCAGCCCCGCCGGGACCAATACCTACGAGCAGTACTTC; CDR3: CASSPAGTNTYEQYF
J: TRBJ2-7; size: many; D: NA; V: TRBV5-1; DNA: TGCGCCAGCAGCTTGGACGGGAGTGCATACGAGCAGTACTTC; CDR3: CASSLDGSAYEQYF
J: TRBJ2-5; size: many; D: TRBD2; V: TRBV11-2; DNA: TGTGCCAGCAGCTTAGGTCGTGGACTAGCGGGAGAGACCCAGTACTTC; CDR3: CASSLGRGLAGETQYF
J: TRBJ2-3; size: many; D: TRBD2; V: TRBV4-1; DNA: TGCGCCAGCAGCCAAGATAGGCTAGCGGGAGTATTAGATACGCAGTATTTT; CDR3: CASSQDRLAGVLDTQYF
J: TRBJ2-2; size: many; D: NA; V: TRBV6-2/TRBV6-3; DNA: TGTGCCAGCAGTTACGGGGCAGGGGCCTCGAGGGAGCTGTTTTTT; CDR3: CASSYGAGASRELFF
J: TRBJ2-7; size: many; D: TRBD2; V: TRBV20-1; DNA: TGCAGTGCTAGTCTCCCTAGCGGGAGAGCATTC; CDR3: CSASLPSGRAF
J: TRBJ2-4; size: NA; D: TRBD2; V: TRBV6-5; DNA: TGTGCCAGCAGTTACTCCTGGGAGGGTCCCGGTTTAGGCATTCAGTACTTC; CDR3: CASSYSWEGPGLGIQYF
J: TRBJ2-1; size: many; D: TRBD2; V: TRBV7-7; DNA: TGTGCTAGCAGCTTGGGGCGGGAGTTCCACAATGAGCAGTTCTTC; CDR3: CASSLGREFHNEQFF
J: TRBJ1-1; size: few; D: TRBD1; V: TRBV5-4; DNA: TGTGCCAGCAGCTTGCTTAGCTTCAGGGGGTCTGAAGCTTTCTTT; CDR3: CASSLLSFRGSEAFF
J: TRBJ2-3; size: many; D: NA; V: TRBV11-2; DNA: TGTGCCAGCAGCTCCATTAGCACAGATACGCAGTATTTT; CDR3: CASSSISTDTQYF
J: TRBJ2-3; size: many; D: NA; V: TRBV28; DNA: TGTGCCATGGCCCCAGGGGCGGCTAGCACAGATACGCAGTATTTT; CDR3: CAMAPGAASTDTQYF
J: TRBJ2-7; size: many; D: TRBD1; V: TRBV27; DNA: TGTGCCAGCAGCCTGTCGGACAGGGGCAACGAGCAGTACTTC; CDR3: CASSLSDRGNEQYF
J: TRBJ1-2; size: many; D: NA; V: TRBV7-2; DNA: TGTGCCAGCAGCGTTAGCTACTTGGATGGCTACACCTTC; CDR3: CASSVSYLDGYTF
J: TRBJ2-1; size: many; D: NA; V: TRBV19; DNA: TGTGCCAGCAGTACCGGGAATGAGCAGTTCTTC; CDR3: CASSTGNEQFF
J: TRBJ1-2; size: NA; D: NA; V: TRBV2; DNA: TGTGCCAGCAGTTTAGGACCGATCACCAATAACTATGGCTACACCTTC; CDR3: CASSLGPITNNYGYTF
J: TRBJ2-2; size: NA; D: TRBD1; V: TRBV7-9; DNA: TGTGCCAGCAGCTTAGCGGTCTACAGGGGGCAGTGGACCGGGGAGCGGTTTTTT; CDR3: CASSLAVYRGQWTGERFF
J: TRBJ2-7; size: few; D: TRBD2; V: TRBV11-2; DNA: TGTGCCAGCAGCATCCAACTAGCGGGGGCCTACGAGCAGTACTTC; CDR3: CASSIQLAGAYEQYF
J: TRBJ2-2; size: NA; D: TRBD1; V: TRBV11-2; DNA: TGTGCCAGCAGCTTGGGGGACAGGGGCCTCACTGGGGAGATGTTTTTT; CDR3: CASSLGDRGLTGEMFF
J: TRBJ2-3; size: few; D: TRBD2; V: TRBV27; DNA: TGTGCCAGCAGTCCGGGACTAGCCACCACAGATACGCAGTATTTT; CDR3: CASSPGLATTDTQYF
J: TRBJ1-6; size: many; D: NA; V: TRBV2; DNA: TGTGCCAGCAGTGTAGGCCCCAGGGGTTCACCCCTCCACTTT; CDR3: CASSVGPRGSPLHF
J: TRBJ1-1; size: many; D: NA; V: TRBV2; DNA: TGTGCCAGCAGTCCGACAGAATATGAAGCTTTCTTT; CDR3: CASSPTEYEAFF
J: TRBJ2-1; size: few; D: NA; V: TRBV20-1; DNA: TGCAGTGCTAGTCCCCACGCATCCTACAATGAGCAGTTCTTC; CDR3: CSASPHASYNEQFF
J: TRBJ1-1; size: NA; D: NA; V: TRBV5-4; DNA: TGTGCCAGCAGCTCCTCCGGGAAGGGTGAAGCTTTCTTT; CDR3: CASSSSGKGEAFF
J: TRBJ1-5; size: few; D: NA; V: TRBV6-1; DNA: TGTGCCAGCCCGGAGGTCCAGGAAGACCCACTCCTCCCGAGCAATCAGCCCCAGCATTTT; CDR3: CASPEVQEDPLLPSNQPQHF
J: TRBJ1-4; size: NA; D: TRBD1; V: TRBV11-2; DNA: TGTGCCAGCAGCTTAACAGGGGGCAGGGCGGCTAATGAAAAACTGTTTTTT; CDR3: CASSLTGGRAANEKLFF
J: TRBJ2-2; size: NA; D: NA; V: TRBV4-3; DNA: TGCGCCAGCAGCCAGGATACCACACAGGGTTCGGGGGAGCTGTTTTTT; CDR3: CASSQDTTQGSGELFF
J: TRBJ2-3; size: many; D: TRBD2; V: TRBV19; DNA: TGTGCCAGTAGTTCATGGCTAGCGGGACTCACAGATACGCAGTATTTT; CDR3: CASSSWLAGLTDTQYF
J: TRBJ2-7; size: many; D: NA; V: TRBV15; DNA: TGTGCCACCAGCAGAGGAAGCGGGTGGGAGCAGTACTTC; CDR3: CATSRGSGWEQYF
J: TRBJ1-1; size: many; D: NA; V: TRBV5-1; DNA: TGCGCCAGCAGCTTGGCTGCCCAGGACACTGAAGCTTTCTTT; CDR3: CASSLAAQDTEAFF
J: TRBJ1-2; size: many; D: NA; V: TRBV6-1; DNA: TGTGCCAGCAGGGAGACGGTTAACTATGGCTACACCTTC; CDR3: CASRETVNYGYTF
J: TRBJ2-7; size: few; D: NA; V: TRBV7-9; DNA: TGTGCCAGCAGCCCAACGGACAGTTTCCCCTACGAGCAGTACTTC; CDR3: CASSPTDSFPYEQYF
J: TRBJ1-1; size: many; D: NA; V: TRBV27; DNA: TGTGCCAGCAGTTCCCTAGGTCTAGGAGCTTTCTTT; CDR3: CASSSLGLGAFF
J: TRBJ2-2; size: many; D: NA; V: TRBV7-9; DNA: TGTGCCAGCAGGGAGGTCGGTGACGGGGAGCTGTTTTTT; CDR3: CASREVGDGELFF
J: TRBJ2-3; size: NA; D: NA; V: TRBV6-5; DNA: TGTGCCAGCAGTTATAGACAGCTCAGCACAGATACGCAGTATTTT; CDR3: CASSYRQLSTDTQYF
J: TRBJ2-1; size: few; D: TRBD2; V: TRBV24-1; DNA: TGTGCCACCAGTGAAAGATCTAGCGGGGGCCCCCCTAATGAGCAGTTCTTC; CDR3: CATSERSSGGPPNEQFF
J: TRBJ2-5; size: many; D: TRBD1; V: TRBV11-2; DNA: TGTGCCAGCAGCAGACGACAGGGATGGTCAGAGACCCAGTACTTC; CDR3: CASSRRQGWSETQYF
J: TRBJ2-3; size: NA; D: TRBD2; V: TRBV6-1; DNA: TGTGCCAGCAGTCCGACGCTAGCGGGAGGATACACAGATACGCAGTATTTT; CDR3: CASSPTLAGGYTDTQYF
J: TRBJ1-4; size: many; D: TRBD1; V: TRBV20-1; DNA: TGCAGTGCTAACACCGGGACAGGGGATGAAAAACTGTTTTTT; CDR3: CSANTGTGDEKLFF
J: TRBJ2-1; size: many; D: TRBD2; V: TRBV6-2/TRBV6-3; DNA: TGTGCCAGCAGAACACTTAGCGGGAATGAGCAGTTCTTC; CDR3: CASRTLSGNEQFF
J: TRBJ2-5; size: NA; D: TRBD1; V: TRBV11-2; DNA: TGTGCCAGCAGCTTAGGCCCCGGGACAGGGACGGAGACCCAGTACTTC; CDR3: CASSLGPGTGTETQYF
J: TRBJ2-2; size: NA; D: NA; V: TRBV6-1; DNA: TGTGCCAGCAGTGAATACCCGGGAGTCACCGGGGAGCTGTTTTTT; CDR3: CASSEYPGVTGELFF
J: TRBJ2-7; size: NA; D: NA; V: TRBV4-3; DNA: TGCGCCAGCAGCCAACACGGGAGCTCCTACGAGCAGTACTTC; CDR3: CASSQHGSSYEQYF
J: TRBJ2-7; size: NA; D: TRBD2; V: TRBV20-1; DNA: TGCAGTGCTAGTGGGTCGGGAGGGACTCGCTACGAGCAGTACTTC; CDR3: CSASGSGGTRYEQYF
J: TRBJ1-1; size: NA; D: NA; V: TRBV7-9; DNA: TGTGCCAGCAGCGGGGGGGCTAACACTGAAGCTTTCTTT; CDR3: CASSGGANTEAFF